The clone carrying this T cell receptor beta chain showed up many times. There were TCR beta CDR3 regions amplified from RNA transcripts. The TCR CDR3 was amplified in a first-round RT-PCR using the HTBI primer set. TCRdb re-derived calls from the multiplex PCR reads in MiXCR, one entry per CDR3 protein. The table lists just under 750,000 distinct CDR3 sequences, around a third of them singletons. The PBMCs were sourced from fresh peripheral blood (around 9.3 ml). The data originate from a study of T cells in Graves' hyperthyroidism and ophthalmopathy. This CDR3 region has 13 residues. Germline V gene lookup returns CDR1 SQVTM and CDR2 ANQGSEA. V was cut by 6 bases and J by 2 bases, with 11 bases left in between.

The sequenced material came from blood. The rearrangement uses TRBV29-1 and TRBJ1-3, with D possibly matching TRBD1 (6 bases). The TCR was taken from a woman in her thirties or forties with Graves' hyperthyroidism. DNA of the CDR3: TGCAGCGTCGCCGGACAGACTGGAAACACCATATATTTT. It yields the protein CSVAGQTGNTIYF.